Below, one T cell receptor beta chain is given with its context. A few counts support this clone. There is no known antigen for this receptor. No clone much larger than this one lies a single base away; base qualities are absent. The data stem from a study of vaccination effects on CD4 cells after COVID-19 (dated by TCRdb to between 2021 and 2024). In the study overall: Across the study, the median time from the second dose to post-vaccine sampling was 72 days (range 14 to 241). Cultures from other donors in the study were sequenced with the Oncomine TCR Beta short-read assay on an Illumina iSeq 100. The full study included over 8 COVID-19 convalescent patients and several SARS-CoV-2-naive healthy vaccine recipients. In both COVID-19 convalescent patients and infection-naive vaccine recipients, the study compared SARS-CoV-2 spike-specific CD4+ TCR repertoires from before mRNA vaccination with those from after it. Here is what the overall study found, with its caveats: In healthy vaccine recipients, vaccine-induced clones were almost all SARS-CoV-2 mono-reactive, with only 1 of 255 being cross-reactive with common cold coronaviruses. Clones induced by infection and clones induced by vaccination both contracted markedly at late timepoints after vaccination, which fits with T cell responses waning over time. Only a small number of convalescent patients were included, and no early post-infection timepoints were available, which limited the study.

The receptor library was made with the immunoSEQ multiplex PCR assay. DNA from the CD4+ T cells that had been cultured and isolated underwent TCR beta CDR3 sequencing. The study's processing was this. Non-productive TCR sequences were removed and reads were trimmed to the CDR3 region, keeping CDR3s of at least 7 amino acids. Antigen-specific clonotypes were identified with the MANAFEST web app by comparing expansion in peptide wells against reference cultures. Positive clones required FDR<0.05 expansion versus reference and all other wells, odds ratio above 5, and frequency above 0.1% in two replicate wells. A clonotype was defined as cross-reactive if the clonotype was significantly expanded both in SARS-CoV-2 spike wells and in at least one common cold coronavirus spike condition. CDR3 similarity was assessed by Levenshtein distance with the stringdist R package, and unrooted trees were built with ape in R 3.6.1. The table comes from immuneACCESS by way of TCRdb, which keeps in-frame sequences with V and J called. Part of the clones is missing from these tables; in studies checked, under half for an unresolved V gene and the rest for unknown reasons. For V, J and clone size, that table is used; D and trimming come from the DNA. This sample comprises about 12,000 clones, roughly 70% of them detected only once. The top ten clones comprise over 7% of the sample.

Trimming costs V 5 bases and J 8 bases, and their ends lie 18 bases apart. Looking up the germline V gene yields CDR1 MNHEY and CDR2 SVGEGT. The CDR3, cysteine through phenylalanine, is 14 amino acids long. Of the read, only the CDR3 DNA is kept; its 42 bases are in frame from base 1. The ViraFEST assay stimulated PBMC with viral peptide pools and then used TCR sequencing to identify antigen-specific CD4+ T cell clonotypes by expansion. After less than 13 days of culture, CD4+ T cells were isolated with the EasySep CD4+ T cell isolation kit. Two doses of either the BNT162b2 or the mRNA-1273 mRNA SARS-CoV-2 vaccine were administered to participants. None of the healthy vaccine recipients had a prior SARS-CoV-2 infection, which was confirmed by nucleocapsid antibody tests that came back negative both before and after vaccination. Each well held more than 1.5 million PBMC cultured in IMDM containing roughly 5.1% human AB serum, approximately 10 IU/ml IL-2 and gentamicin, along with about 9.3 ug/ml peptides. On days 3 and 7, half of the culture medium was replaced with fresh IL-2-containing medium. Unless noted otherwise, every peptide stimulation condition was cultured in triplicate wells. PBMC were separated from whole blood using Ficoll-Paque Plus gradient centrifugation and were then either cryopreserved at -140C or used fresh. The overlapping peptide pools covered the spike proteins of SARS-CoV-2 as well as those of the common cold coronaviruses HCoV-NL63, HCoV-OC43 and HCoV-229E. The QIAamp micro DNA kit was used to extract genomic DNA from the cultured CD4+ T cells.

The sample in question was CD4+ T cells from PBMCs cultured with SARS-CoV-2 spike peptides, obtained after COVID-19 vaccination. The meaning of the sample's cell subset or site label: SARS-CoV-2 spike overlapping peptide pool stimulation. The chain joins TRBV6-2 or TRBV6-3 to TRBJ1-2; tentative D gene TRBD1, with 6 bases matching. The clonotype was recovered from a human donor who received a COVID-19 vaccine. DNA sequence: TGTGCCAGCAGTACCCCCGGGGGGCTACGAGGCTACACCTTC. Its protein product is CASSTPGGLRGYTF.